The 18 T cell receptor beta chains presented below share a single source sample, sequenced in a study of OX40 agonist ivuxolimab in advanced cancers. Generated by immunoSEQ multiplex PCR, the TCRdb table keeps only in-frame clones and is missing some. The repertoire holds about 65,000 clones, with over 85% as singletons. The source was CD4+ or CD8+ T cells sorted from blood, collected in a trial of the OX40 agonist ivuxolimab. The receptor source for this set is an adult with an advanced solid tumor such as melanoma, head and neck, liver or kidney cancer.

The V and J genes are TRBV6-1 and TRBJ1-3; D remains ambiguous. V was cut by 2 bases and J by 0 bases, with 11 bases left in between. Germline CDR1 MNHNS, CDR2 SASEGT. This CDR3 is built from 16 residues. The DNA for the CDR3 is TGTGCCAGCAGTGAACGACCGTTCCCCTCTGGAAACACCATATATTTT. The encoded protein is CASSERPFPSGNTIYF.

This clone is labeled medium-sized. The chain links TRBV4-1 to TRBJ1-3, with D possibly being TRBD1 (5 bases). The CDR3 extends over 15 amino acids. V was trimmed by 4 bases and J by 3 bases, leaving 13 bases between them. Germline V gene sequence: CDR1 MGHRA, CDR2 YSYEKL. CDR3 protein: CASSRVQGIGNTIYF. CDR3 coding DNA: TGCGCCAGCAGCCGGGTGCAGGGCATTGGAAACACCATATATTTT.

This clone was seen a few times. This chain links TRBV6-1 with TRBJ2-3; the D gene is possibly TRBD1 (6 bases). Trimming removed 4 bases from V and 6 bases from J, with 11 bases in between. CDR3 length: 13 amino acids. Germline CDR1 MNHNS, CDR2 SASEGT. The CDR3 region has the DNA TGTGCCAGCAGTGCCACAGGGTTTGATACGCAGTATTTT. Translation: CASSATGFDTQYF.

CDR3: CASSEPGQRFF. The CDR3 DNA reads as TGTGCCAGCAGTGAACCGGGACAGAGGTTTTTT. This chain links TRBV6-5 with TRBJ1-4; TRBD1 aligns across 7 bases. The CDR3 is made up of 11 amino acids. CDR1 is MNHEY, CDR2 SVGAGI, per germline. Unmatched junction bases numbered 7, after V lost 5 bases and J lost 16 bases.

The rearrangement links TRBV5-1 to TRBJ1-6; D may be TRBD1 (6 bases). V gave up 5 bases and J gave up 14 bases, with 23 bases separating them. Germline V gives CDR1 SGHRS, CDR2 YFSETQ. The CDR3 runs to 15 residues. In DNA form, the CDR3 reads TGCGCCAGCAGTTCTACAGGGAATTCAGCAGACACCCTCCACTTT. Translation: CASSSTGNSADTLHF. The whole variable domain, filled in from reference TRBV5-1 and TRBJ1-6, reads KAGVTQTPRYLIKTRGQQVTLSCSPISGHRSVSWYQQTPGQGLQFLFEYFSETQRNKGNFPGRFSGRQFSNSRSEMNVSTLELGDSALYLCASSSTGNSADTLHFGNGTRLTVT.

The gene calls are TRBV5-1 and TRBJ2-6; unclear D gene. Germline-derived CDR1 and CDR2 are SGHRS and YFSETQ. V was shortened by 4 bases and J by 4 bases, with 6 bases between the two germline ends. CDR3 length equals 13 residues. CDR3 sequence: CASSPVGANVLTF. For the CDR3, the DNA is TGCGCCAGCAGCCCGGTGGGGGCCAACGTCCTGACTTTC.

This clone was counted once. This rearrangement joins TRBV6-1 to TRBJ2-7, with D hard to call. V lost 1 base and J lost 0, with 13 bases in between. CDR3 length equals 16 residues. Germline-derived CDR1 and CDR2 are MNHNS and SASEGT. CDR3 bases: TGTGCCAGCAGTGAAGAAATTTATGGGAACTCCTACGAGCAGTACTTC. Amino acids: CASSEEIYGNSYEQYF.

The CDR3 sequence is CASSPGQGHNEQFF. The CDR3, as DNA: TGTGCCAGCTCACCCGGCCAGGGCCACAATGAGCAGTTCTTC. The chain has TRBV18 and TRBJ2-1; D might be TRBD1 (5 bases). The length of the CDR3 is 14 residues. Germline CDR1 and CDR2: KGHSH and LQKENI. V lost 3 bases and J 5 bases, leaving 11 bases between the germline ends.

The chain recombines TRBV25-1 with TRBJ1-5; TRBD1 agrees at 7 bases. V shed 4 bases, J shed 5 bases, and the junction held 5 bases outside the gene matches. Germline assignment: CDR1 MGHDK and CDR2 SYGVNS. The CDR3 is 14 residues long. The CDR3 DNA sequence: TGTGCCAGCAGTGCCGACAGGGTACATCAGCCCCAGCATTTT. Residues: CASSADRVHQPQHF.

The CDR3: CSAGQGYEQYF. For the CDR3, the DNA is TGCAGCGCGGGACAGGGCTACGAGCAGTACTTC. This chain connects TRBV20-1 to TRBJ2-7; 9 bases agree with TRBD1. The CDR3 loop spans 11 amino acids. Germline assignment: CDR1 DFQATT and CDR2 SNEGSKA (reference sequence).

This chain links TRBV5-5 with TRBJ2-3; D is unclear. The germline gives CDR1 SGHKS, CDR2 YYEKEE (reference sequence). V shed 4 bases and J shed 4 bases, with 10 bases lying between them. The CDR3 consists of 13 residues. The CDR3 sequence: CASSDAWADTQYF. The CDR3 DNA sequence: TGTGCCAGCAGCGACGCGTGGGCAGATACGCAGTATTTT.

The chain carries TRBV11-2 and TRBJ1-3; D not certain. V was trimmed by 0 bases and J by 4 bases, leaving 13 bases between them. Germline-derived CDR1 and CDR2 are SGHAT and FQNNGV. The CDR3 covers 16 residues. CDR3 residues: CASSLDPVGSGNTIYF. The CDR3 DNA follows: TGTGCCAGCAGCTTAGATCCCGTTGGATCGGGAAACACCATATATTTT.

CDR3 sequence (DNA): TGTGCCAGCAGCTTAAGGTCAACAGGGGCCTACGAGCAGTACTTC. Protein product: CASSLRSTGAYEQYF. The chain is built from TRBV7-9 and TRBJ2-7; 7 bases match TRBD1. Germline V lookup: CDR1 SEHNR, CDR2 FQNEAQ (reference sequence). The V and J ends lost 2 bases and 2 bases, in that order; junction bases with no gene match: 6. The CDR3 has 15 residues.

The gene calls are TRBV6-1 and TRBJ1-5; D remains ambiguous. V dropped 0 bases and J dropped 3 bases, with 9 bases sitting between them. This CDR3 spans 15 amino acids. Germline CDR1 MNHNS, CDR2 SASEGT. The CDR3 here is CASSEADGINQPQHF. The CDR3 DNA reads TGTGCCAGCAGTGAAGCTGATGGGATCAATCAGCCCCAGCATTTT.

This clone has more than one count but fewer than ten. The V and J genes are TRBV6-1 and TRBJ2-1, with 8 bases aligning to TRBD2. The germline V gene encodes CDR1 MNHNS and CDR2 SASEGT. V lost 2 bases, J lost 5 bases, and 11 bases stayed unmatched. This CDR3 is built from 17 residues. The CDR3 reads CASSESIGLAGNNEQFF. CDR3 coding DNA: TGTGCCAGCAGTGAATCTATAGGATTAGCGGGGAACAATGAGCAGTTCTTC.

The chain couples TRBV5-1 to TRBJ2-1; D not resolved. Germline CDR1 reads SGHRS; CDR2 reads YFSETQ. Trimming took 1 base from V and 9 from J, leaving 11 bases between them. The CDR3 covers 13 residues. The CDR3 nucleotides are TGCGCCAGCAGCTTGACGGGCGGTAGTGAGCAGTTCTTC. This gives the protein CASSLTGGSEQFF.

The V call is TRBV11-2, the J call TRBJ2-7, with TRBD1 identical over 8 bases. Germline-derived CDR1 and CDR2 are SGHAT and FQNNGV. V shed 5 bases and J 3 bases; nucleotides not matched to a gene: 6. The CDR3 spans 14 residues. CDR3 sequence (DNA): TGTGCCAGCAGCGCGGGACAGGAGAACTACGAGCAGTACTTC. Translation: CASSAGQENYEQYF. Full variable domain (missing parts from reference TRBV11-2 and TRBJ2-7): EAGVAQSPRYKIIEKRQSVAFWCNPISGHATLYWYQQILGQGPKLLIQFQNNGVVDDSQLPKDRFSAERLKGVDSTLKIQPAKLEDSAVYLCASSAGQENYEQYFGPGTRLTVT.

Written as DNA, the CDR3 is TGTGCCAGCACCCCAATAACCTCTAGTAAGGAGACCCAGTACTTC. Translating gives CASTPITSSKETQYF. The genes are TRBV6-1 and TRBJ2-5, with D hard to call. Trimming removed 7 bases at V and 5 bases at J, with 20 bases between. Looked up from germline, CDR1 is MNHNS and CDR2 is SASEGT. The CDR3 spans 15 residues.